These 10 T cell receptor beta chains came from one sample sequenced in a study of T cells after somatic rescue of genetic block. TCRdb keeps only in-frame clones here, not all; method: immunoSEQ multiplex PCR. Among about 10,000 clones, around two thirds were seen once, and the ten largest hold around a fifth. Sample: peripheral blood mononuclear cells (PBMCs). All receptors derive from a boy younger than 18.

The chain links TRBV7-9 to TRBJ2-2; the D gene is possibly TRBD2 (6 bases). Trimming cost V 2 bases and J 1 base, with 11 bases left between them. The length of the CDR3 is 16 residues. Germline values: CDR1 SEHNR, CDR2 FQNEAQ (reference sequence). CDR3 bases: TGTGCCAGCAGCTTAATTGCGGGGTGGAACACCGGGGAGCTGTTTTTT. Translating it yields CASSLIAGWNTGELFF.

The chain carries TRBV5-4 and TRBJ1-4; D ambiguous. The CDR3 sequence is 14 residues long. Germline V gene lookup returns CDR1 SGHNT and CDR2 YYREEE (reference sequence). Trimming took 1 base from V and 2 from J, leaving 6 bases between them. The CDR3: CASSLSVTNEKLFF. DNA of the CDR3: TGTGCCAGCAGCTTGTCAGTCACTAATGAAAAACTGTTTTTT.

This clone has just a few counts. V is TRBV28 and J is TRBJ2-3; 8 positions match TRBD2. Germline V gives CDR1 MDHEN, CDR2 SYDVKM. This CDR3 has 16 residues. The trim removed 5 bases at V and 4 bases at J, leaving 11 bases unmatched. The CDR3 region has the DNA TGTGCCAGCAGTCGCTCCAGCGGGAGATTCTCAGATACGCAGTATTTT. It translates to CASSRSSGRFSDTQYF.

The CDR3 sequence is CASNRGTSSTGELFF. The CDR3 DNA is TGTGCCAGTAACCGAGGGACTAGCTCCACCGGGGAGCTGTTTTTT. The chain combines TRBV19 with TRBJ2-2; TRBD2 matches 9 bases. V lost 7 bases, J lost 4 bases, and 7 bases stayed unmatched. The CDR3 has 15 residues. CDR1 is LNHDA, CDR2 SQIVND, per germline (reference sequence).

The V call is TRBV5-1, the J call TRBJ2-2; 9 bases fit TRBD1. V shed 4 bases, J shed 7 bases, and the junction held 17 bases outside the gene matches. This CDR3 contains 18 residues. Germline loops: CDR1 SGHRS, CDR2 YFSETQ. In DNA, the CDR3 is TGCGCCAGCAGCCCCTTAGGTCCGGGACAGGGTGGAAGCGGGGAGCTGTTTTTT. Residues: CASSPLGPGQGGSGELFF.

The chain links TRBV6-6 to TRBJ2-7; TRBD1 agrees at 9 bases. The CDR3 loop spans 13 amino acids. Germline values: CDR1 MNHNY, CDR2 SVGAGI (reference sequence). V lost 4 bases to trimming and J lost 6 bases; unmatched junction nucleotides: 4. The CDR3 loop reads CASSWDRETEQYF. The CDR3 DNA sequence: TGTGCCAGCAGTTGGGACAGGGAGACCGAGCAGTACTTC.

The chain has TRBV6-5 and TRBJ2-1; either TRBD1 or TRBD2 may supply D (5 bases each). The germline V and J ends were trimmed by 2 bases and 6 bases, with 14 bases remaining between them. CDR3 size: 15 residues. Germline lookup yields CDR1 MNHEY and CDR2 SVGAGI. This CDR3 is CASSYEGRSSNEQFF. The CDR3 coding sequence is TGTGCCAGCAGTTACGAGGGACGAAGTAGCAATGAGCAGTTCTTC.

J is TRBJ1-4 and V is TRBV9; TRBD1 aligns across 10 bases. Trimming removed 4 bases from V and 4 bases from J; junction bases left unmatched: 16. The CDR3 is 19 residues long. The germline V gene has CDR1 SGDLS and CDR2 YYNGEE. CDR3 sequence reads: CASSQDLLGTGADNEKLFF. The CDR3 region has the DNA TGTGCCAGCAGCCAAGATTTGCTCGGGACAGGGGCGGATAATGAAAAACTGTTTTTT. The full variable domain, rest sourced from reference TRBV9 and TRBJ1-4, is DSGVTQTPKHLITATGQRVTLRCSPRSGDLSVYWYQQSLDQGLQFLIQYYNGEERAKGNILERFSAQQFPDLHSELNLSSLELGDSALYFCASSQDLLGTGADNEKLFFGSGTQLSVL.

The chain uses TRBV5-1 and TRBJ2-2, with D perhaps matching TRBD1 (6 bases). CDR3 length: 18 residues. CDR1 SGHRS and CDR2 YFSETQ come from the germline V gene. The germline V and J ends were trimmed by 3 bases and 2 bases, with 20 bases remaining between them. The CDR3, as DNA: TGCGCCAGCAGCTCCTCGCTTGGACAGTTTACCAACACCGGGGAGCTGTTTTTT. Residues: CASSSSLGQFTNTGELFF.

The chain employs TRBV7-2 and TRBJ1-1; possible D gene TRBD1, 5 bases. The CDR3 is made up of 13 amino acids. Germline CDR1 is SGHTA and CDR2 is FQGNSA. The V end was cut by 0 bases, the J end by 7 bases, with 9 bases between. CDR3 in DNA: TGTGCCAGCAGCTTAGCGACAGCCTTTGAAGCTTTCTTT. Protein product: CASSLATAFEAFF.